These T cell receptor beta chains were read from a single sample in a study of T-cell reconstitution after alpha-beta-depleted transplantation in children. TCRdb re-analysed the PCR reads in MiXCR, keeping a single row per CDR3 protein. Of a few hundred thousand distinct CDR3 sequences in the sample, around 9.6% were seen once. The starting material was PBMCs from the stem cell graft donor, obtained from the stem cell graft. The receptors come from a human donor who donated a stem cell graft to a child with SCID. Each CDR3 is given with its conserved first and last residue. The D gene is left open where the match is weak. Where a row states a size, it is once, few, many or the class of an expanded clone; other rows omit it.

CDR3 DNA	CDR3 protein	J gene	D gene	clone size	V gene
TGTGCCATCAGTGGACAGACCTCCTACAATGAGCAGTTCTTC	CAISGQTSYNEQFF	TRBJ2-1	NA	NA	TRBV10-3
TGTGCCAGCAGTCCAAGACAGGGGATGAACACTGAAGCTTTCTTT	CASSPRQGMNTEAFF	TRBJ1-1	TRBD1	few	TRBV7-8
TGTGCCAGCAGTTTATCCAGCTCTGGGGCCAACGTCCTGACTTTC	CASSLSSSGANVLTF	TRBJ2-6	NA	many	TRBV27
TGCGCCAGCAGCCAAGAGGGTGGGGGGTCAAGAAATGAGCAGTTCTTC	CASSQEGGGSRNEQFF	TRBJ2-1	NA	few	TRBV4-1
TGTGCCAGCAGCCAAGTGGCGGGGAACACCGGGGAGCTGTTTTTT	CASSQVAGNTGELFF	TRBJ2-2	NA	few	TRBV3-1
TGTGCCAGCAGTCCCCACCCCGGCGGCACTGAAGCTTTCTTT	CASSPHPGGTEAFF	TRBJ1-1	NA	many	TRBV28
TGCAGTGCTAGACTTCCGGGGGATTTATCAAATGAGCAGTTCTTC	CSARLPGDLSNEQFF	TRBJ2-1	NA	NA	TRBV20-1
TGTGCCAGCAGTCAAGAGACTAGCGGGGGGTCTAGTGAGCAGTTCTTC	CASSQETSGGSSEQFF	TRBJ2-1	TRBD2	NA	TRBV12-3/TRBV12-4
TGCAGTGCTCCTGAACAGGGGGCGCGCTCTGAAGCTTTCTTT	CSAPEQGARSEAFF	TRBJ1-1	TRBD1	NA	TRBV20-1
TGTGCCAGCAGCTCGGCCCGGGGGTTTGAGGGAAACATTCAGTACTTC	CASSSARGFEGNIQYF	TRBJ2-4	NA	many	TRBV6-5